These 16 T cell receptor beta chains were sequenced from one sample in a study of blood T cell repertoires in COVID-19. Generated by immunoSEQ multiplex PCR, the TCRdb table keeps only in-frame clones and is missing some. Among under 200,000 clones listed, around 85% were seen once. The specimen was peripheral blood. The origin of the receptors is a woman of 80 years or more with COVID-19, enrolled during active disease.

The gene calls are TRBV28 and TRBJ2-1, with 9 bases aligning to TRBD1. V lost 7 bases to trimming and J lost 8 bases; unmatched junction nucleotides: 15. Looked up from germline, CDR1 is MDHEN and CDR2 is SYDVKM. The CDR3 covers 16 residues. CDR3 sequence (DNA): TGTGCCAGCAACAGGAAGTCGGGACAGGGTTGGGATGAGCAGTTCTTC. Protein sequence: CASNRKSGQGWDEQFF.

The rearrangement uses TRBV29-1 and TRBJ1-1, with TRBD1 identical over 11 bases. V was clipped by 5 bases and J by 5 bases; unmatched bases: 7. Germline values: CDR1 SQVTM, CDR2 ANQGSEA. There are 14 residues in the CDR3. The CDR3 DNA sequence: TGCAGCGTTACCTGGGACAGGGGGGGGACTGAAGCTTTCTTT. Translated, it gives CSVTWDRGGTEAFF.

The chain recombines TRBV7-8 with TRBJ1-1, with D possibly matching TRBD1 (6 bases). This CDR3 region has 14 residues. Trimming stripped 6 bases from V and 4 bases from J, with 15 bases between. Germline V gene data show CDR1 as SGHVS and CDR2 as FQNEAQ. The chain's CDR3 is CASRGQGRSTEAFF. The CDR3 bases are TGTGCCAGCAGGGGTCAGGGGCGAAGCACTGAAGCTTTCTTT.

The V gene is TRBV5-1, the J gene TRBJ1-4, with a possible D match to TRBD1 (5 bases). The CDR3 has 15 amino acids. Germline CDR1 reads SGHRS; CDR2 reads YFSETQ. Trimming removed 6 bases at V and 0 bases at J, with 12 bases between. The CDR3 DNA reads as TGCGCCAGCAAGATACAGGCTGCAACTAATGAAAAACTGTTTTTT. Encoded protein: CASKIQAATNEKLFF.

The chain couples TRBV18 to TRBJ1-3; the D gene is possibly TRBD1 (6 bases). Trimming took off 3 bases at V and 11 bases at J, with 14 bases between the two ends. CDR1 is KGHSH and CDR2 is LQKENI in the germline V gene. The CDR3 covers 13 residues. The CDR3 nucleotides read TGTGCCAGCTCACCGCAGGGGCAGGGCCCCATATATTTT. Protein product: CASSPQGQGPIYF.

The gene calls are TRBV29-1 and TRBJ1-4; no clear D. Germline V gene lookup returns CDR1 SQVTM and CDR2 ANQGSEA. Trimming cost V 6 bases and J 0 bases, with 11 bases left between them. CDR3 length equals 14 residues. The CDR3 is CSVVWAPTNEKLFF. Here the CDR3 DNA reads TGCAGCGTGGTTTGGGCCCCAACTAATGAAAAACTGTTTTTT.

CDR3 coding DNA: TGTGCCAGCAGTGAAGGTGTGGAGGGTGGCTACACCTTC. Its protein product is CASSEGVEGGYTF. The V and J genes are TRBV2 and TRBJ1-2; D unclear. CDR3 length: 13 amino acids. The germline gives CDR1 SNHLY, CDR2 FYNNEI. The V end was cut by 1 base, the J end by 7 bases, with 10 bases between.

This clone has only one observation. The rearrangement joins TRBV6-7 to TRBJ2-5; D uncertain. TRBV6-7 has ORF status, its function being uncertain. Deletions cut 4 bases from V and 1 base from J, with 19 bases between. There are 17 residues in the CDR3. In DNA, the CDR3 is TGTGCCAGCAGTTCGAACCGTGATCAGGTTTCCCAAGAGACCCAGTACTTC. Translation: CASSSNRDQVSQETQYF.

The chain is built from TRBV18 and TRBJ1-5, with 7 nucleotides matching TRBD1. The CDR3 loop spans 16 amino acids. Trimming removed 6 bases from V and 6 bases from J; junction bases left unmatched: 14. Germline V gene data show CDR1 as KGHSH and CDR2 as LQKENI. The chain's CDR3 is CASSPQTGKTSQPQHF. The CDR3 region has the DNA TGTGCCAGCTCCCCTCAGACAGGGAAAACCAGTCAGCCCCAGCATTTT.

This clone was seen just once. CDR3 region: CASSDQGNTEAFF. For the CDR3, the DNA is TGCGCCAGCAGTGATCAGGGGAACACTGAAGCTTTCTTT. The V and J genes are TRBV5-1 and TRBJ1-1; D might be TRBD1 (5 bases). The CDR3 is 13 amino acids. Germline V gene sequence: CDR1 SGHRS, CDR2 YFSETQ. Trimming took off 5 bases at V and 1 base at J, with 9 bases between the two ends.

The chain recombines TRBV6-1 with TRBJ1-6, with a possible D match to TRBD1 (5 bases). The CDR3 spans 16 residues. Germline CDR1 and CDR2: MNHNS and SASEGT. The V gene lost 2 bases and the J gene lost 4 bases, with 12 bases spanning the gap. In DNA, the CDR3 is TGTGCCAGCAGTGAACAGGGCCGGATTTATAATTCACCCCTCCACTTT. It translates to CASSEQGRIYNSPLHF.

The CDR3, as DNA: TGTGCCAGCTCAAGATTGGGGGACTTGAACACTGAAGCTTTCTTT. Translation: CASSRLGDLNTEAFF. This rearrangement joins TRBV18 to TRBJ1-1; possible D gene TRBD1, 5 bases. Between the trimmed V and J ends, which lost 5 bases and 0 bases, there was a span of 13 bases. The CDR3 has 15 amino acids. From germline, CDR1 is KGHSH and CDR2 LQKENI.

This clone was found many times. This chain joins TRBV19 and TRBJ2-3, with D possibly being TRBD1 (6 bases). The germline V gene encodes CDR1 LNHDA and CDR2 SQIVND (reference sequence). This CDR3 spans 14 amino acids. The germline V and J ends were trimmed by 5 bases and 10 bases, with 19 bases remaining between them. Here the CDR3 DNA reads TGTGCCAGTAGTTTAGGACAGCTTCCTAGACCGCAGTATTTT. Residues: CASSLGQLPRPQYF.

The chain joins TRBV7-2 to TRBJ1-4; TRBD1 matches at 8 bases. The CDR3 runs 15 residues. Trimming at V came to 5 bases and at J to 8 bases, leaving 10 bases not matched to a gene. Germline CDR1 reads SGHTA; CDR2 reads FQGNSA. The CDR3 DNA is TGTGCCAGCAGCATACGGACAGGGAGTAGGGAAAAACTGTTTTTT. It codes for CASSIRTGSREKLFF.

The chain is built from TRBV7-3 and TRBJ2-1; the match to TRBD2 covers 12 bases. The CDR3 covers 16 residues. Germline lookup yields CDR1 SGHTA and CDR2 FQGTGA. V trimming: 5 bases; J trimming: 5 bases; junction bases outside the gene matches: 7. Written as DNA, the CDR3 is TGTGCCAGCAGCCCAGGACTAGCGGGACCGCACAATGAGCAGTTCTTC. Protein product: CASSPGLAGPHNEQFF.

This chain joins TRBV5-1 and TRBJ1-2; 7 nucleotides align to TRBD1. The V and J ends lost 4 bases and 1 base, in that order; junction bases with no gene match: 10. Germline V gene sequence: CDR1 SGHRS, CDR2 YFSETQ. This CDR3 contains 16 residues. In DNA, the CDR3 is TGCGCCAGCAGCCAGGGGGGTTCAGCCTTTAACTATGGCTACACCTTC. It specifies CASSQGGSAFNYGYTF.